The 20 T cell receptor beta chains presented below share a single source sample, sequenced in a study of CD8 T cells in Susac syndrome. An amount of RNA that ranged from roughly 0.45 to 1 ug was reverse transcribed with random hexamers. TCRdb reanalysed the immunoSEQ multiplex PCR reads using MiXCR and keeps one entry per CDR3 protein. The data contain about 200,000 distinct CDR3 sequences, 95% of them singletons. The sequenced sample consisted of CD4+ T cells from PBMCs. The receptors here all came from a human donor in good health.

The chain has TRBV29-1 and TRBJ1-2, with no clear D. Germline V lookup: CDR1 SQVTM, CDR2 ANQGSEA. Trimming took off 0 bases at V and 7 bases at J, with 6 bases between the two ends. The CDR3 loop spans 11 amino acids. CDR3 sequence reads: CSVEDTGGYTF. CDR3 coding DNA: TGCAGCGTTGAAGACACGGGTGGCTACACCTTC.

This chain joins TRBV28 and TRBJ1-5, with D unclear. V was trimmed by 2 bases and J by 11 bases, leaving 10 bases between them. There are 12 residues in the CDR3. Germline CDR1 and CDR2: MDHEN and SYDVKM. The CDR3 DNA follows: TGTGCCAGCAGTTTAAATAGCGTAGCCCAGCATTTT. Translating gives CASSLNSVAQHF.

Here the CDR3 reads CASSISDTQYF. CDR3 bases: TGTGCCAGTAGTATATCAGATACGCAGTATTTT. V is TRBV19 and J is TRBJ2-3; D gene unclear. Looked up from germline, CDR1 is LNHDA and CDR2 is SQIVND (reference sequence). CDR3 length: 11 amino acids. The germline V and J ends were trimmed by 2 bases and 4 bases, with 1 base remaining between them.

The chain combines TRBV11-2 with TRBJ2-4; no clear D gene. Per the germline V gene, CDR1 is SGHAT and CDR2 is FQNNGV. The length of the CDR3 is 12 residues. The V end was cut by 1 base, the J end by 15 bases, with 13 bases between. The CDR3 nucleotides are TGTGCCAGCAGCTTAGGTTTGGGGAATCCGTACTTC. Residues: CASSLGLGNPYF. The full variable domain, completed using reference TRBV11-2 and TRBJ2-4, is EAGVAQSPRYKIIEKRQSVAFWCNPISGHATLYWYQQILGQGPKLLIQFQNNGVVDDSQLPKDRFSAERLKGVDSTLKIQPAKLEDSAVYLCASSLGLGNPYFGAGTRLSVL.

This clonotype showed up just once. This rearrangement joins TRBV7-2 to TRBJ2-3; 8 positions agree with TRBD1. V gave up 8 bases and J gave up 2 bases; unmatched junction bases: 6. Germline assignment: CDR1 SGHTA and CDR2 FQGNSA. There are 14 residues in the CDR3. The CDR3 here is CASGDRGPTDTQYF. DNA of the CDR3: TGTGCCAGCGGCGACAGGGGTCCCACAGATACGCAGTATTTT.

The chain links TRBV7-2 to TRBJ2-3, with a tentative D call TRBD1 (6 bases). Germline V gene lookup returns CDR1 SGHTA and CDR2 FQGNSA. The CDR3 is 16 amino acids. V was pared by 1 base and J by 4 bases, with 15 bases between. The CDR3 nucleotides read TGTGCCAGCAGCTTAGTCGGGCAGGGGCTCGCAGATACGCAGTATTTT. Translation gives CASSLVGQGLADTQYF.

The rearrangement uses TRBV24-1 and TRBJ2-3; no clear D. The CDR3 has 14 residues. Trimming removed 3 bases from V and 6 bases from J, with 12 bases in between. Germline loops: CDR1 KGHDR, CDR2 SFDVKD. CDR3 amino acids: CATSDPRPIDTQYF. Written as DNA, the CDR3 is TGTGCCACCAGTGATCCCCGGCCTATCGATACGCAGTATTTT.

The rearrangement joins TRBV5-4 to TRBJ1-2, with D unresolved. Trimming pared 0 bases from V and 2 bases from J, leaving 11 bases between. The CDR3 spans 15 residues. The germline gives CDR1 SGHNT, CDR2 YYREEE (reference sequence). This CDR3 reads CASSLDVSKNYGYTF. CDR3 bases: TGTGCCAGCAGCTTGGATGTCAGCAAGAACTATGGCTACACCTTC.

Here the CDR3 reads CSATTSGAYNEQFF. The CDR3 DNA sequence: TGCAGCGCTACAACTAGCGGGGCCTACAATGAGCAGTTCTTC. The V and J genes are TRBV29-1 and TRBJ2-1; 10 bases are a match to TRBD2. V shed 7 bases and J 2 bases; nucleotides not matched to a gene: 5. The germline gives CDR1 SQVTM, CDR2 ANQGSEA. This CDR3 is 14 amino acids long.

The chain has TRBV6-5 and TRBJ2-3, with TRBD2 matching 7 bases. V trimming: 7 bases; J trimming: 1 base; junction bases outside the gene matches: 5. CDR3 length equals 14 residues. The V gene's germline CDR1 is MNHEY and CDR2 SVGAGI. The CDR3 nucleotides read TGTGCCAGCAAATTGGCGGGGGGCACAGATACGCAGTATTTT. Translated: CASKLAGGTDTQYF.

The chain links TRBV24-1 to TRBJ2-1; TRBD1 is a possible D gene (5 bases). CDR3 length: 13 amino acids. The V gene's germline CDR1 is KGHDR and CDR2 SFDVKD. V lost 3 bases to trimming and J lost 8 bases, with 10 bases between them. The CDR3 is CATSDPGLDEQFF. The CDR3 nucleotides read TGTGCCACCAGTGATCCAGGGCTGGATGAGCAGTTCTTC.

Of note for this clonotype: One end of the junction fails to match germline, which may point to a read error. The rearrangement uses TRBV2 and TRBJ1-2; tentative D call: TRBD1 (5 bases). This CDR3 contains 12 residues. Germline values: CDR1 SNHLY, CDR2 FYNNEI. In DNA, the CDR3 is TGTGCCAGCAGTGAAGCGCTTGGGGACGTTCGCTTC. Translated, it gives CASSEALGDVRF.

The chain employs TRBV7-2 and TRBJ2-1; a weak D match, TRBD1 (6 bases). The V gene lost 5 bases and the J gene lost 5 bases, with 22 bases spanning the gap. Per the germline V gene, CDR1 is SGHTA and CDR2 is FQGNSA. CDR3 length: 17 residues. The CDR3: CASSPDLTGSGHNEQFF. The DNA for the CDR3 is TGTGCCAGCAGCCCAGACCTTACAGGGAGTGGACACAATGAGCAGTTCTTC.

J is TRBJ2-7 and V is TRBV2, with D possibly TRBD1 on 6 matching bases. V lost 6 bases to trimming and J lost 3 bases, with 9 bases between them. The CDR3 length is 12 residues. Looked up from germline, CDR1 is SNHLY and CDR2 is FYNNEI. CDR3 loop: CASSWTDYEQYF. CDR3 DNA: TGTGCCAGCAGCTGGACAGACTACGAGCAGTACTTC.

This chain connects TRBV2 to TRBJ2-1, with 7 bases identical to TRBD2. Germline CDR1 is SNHLY and CDR2 is FYNNEI. This CDR3 has 15 residues. With 4 bases clipped from V and 2 bases from J, the junction kept 5 bases outside the gene matches. This CDR3 is CASSARLAAYNEQFF. DNA of the CDR3: TGTGCCAGCAGTGCCCGTCTAGCGGCCTACAATGAGCAGTTCTTC.

This clonotype appeared once. The J gene is TRBJ2-3, the V gene TRBV29-1; TRBD1 matches at 7 bases. CDR1 and CDR2 (germline): SQVTM, ANQGSEA. This CDR3 is 15 amino acids long. V dropped 5 bases and J dropped 0; count of bases not matched to a gene: 8. Here the CDR3 DNA reads TGCAGCGTTTTCGGGACAGTGGGGAGCACAGATACGCAGTATTTT. This codes for CSVFGTVGSTDTQYF.

The chain links TRBV3-1 to TRBJ2-1, with 9 positions matching TRBD2. J was trimmed by 8 bases and V by 1 base; bases with no gene match: 6. Germline lookup yields CDR1 LGHDT and CDR2 YNNKEL (reference sequence). CDR3 length: 15 amino acids. CDR3 protein: CASSQGSGRLYEQFF. The CDR3 nucleotides read TGTGCCAGCAGCCAAGGGAGCGGGAGGCTCTATGAGCAGTTCTTC.

The rearrangement links TRBV4-1 to TRBJ2-5; possibly TRBD1 or TRBD2 for D (7 bases each). CDR1 and CDR2 (germline): MGHRA, YSYEKL. The CDR3 covers 17 residues. The V and J ends lost 0 bases and 5 bases respectively, with 19 bases between them. The CDR3 sequence: CASSQDQGGAFSETQYF. In DNA form, the CDR3 reads TGCGCCAGCAGCCAAGATCAGGGGGGGGCCTTCTCGGAGACCCAGTACTTC.

The chain carries TRBV21-1 and TRBJ2-7. TRBV21-1 is classified as a pseudogene. The length of the CDR3 is 11 residues. The CDR3 protein is CASSPRDEQYV. The CDR3 DNA reads TGTGCCAGCAGCCCTCGGGACGAGCAGTACGTC.

The chain employs TRBV3-1 and TRBJ1-2; D perhaps matches TRBD1 (6 bases). V was trimmed by 0 bases and J by 2 bases, leaving 10 bases between them. This CDR3 region has 15 residues. CDR1 and CDR2 (germline): LGHDT, YNNKEL (reference sequence). CDR3 DNA sequence: TGTGCCAGCAGCCAAGAAGGACAGATCAACTATGGCTACACCTTC. Translation gives CASSQEGQINYGYTF.